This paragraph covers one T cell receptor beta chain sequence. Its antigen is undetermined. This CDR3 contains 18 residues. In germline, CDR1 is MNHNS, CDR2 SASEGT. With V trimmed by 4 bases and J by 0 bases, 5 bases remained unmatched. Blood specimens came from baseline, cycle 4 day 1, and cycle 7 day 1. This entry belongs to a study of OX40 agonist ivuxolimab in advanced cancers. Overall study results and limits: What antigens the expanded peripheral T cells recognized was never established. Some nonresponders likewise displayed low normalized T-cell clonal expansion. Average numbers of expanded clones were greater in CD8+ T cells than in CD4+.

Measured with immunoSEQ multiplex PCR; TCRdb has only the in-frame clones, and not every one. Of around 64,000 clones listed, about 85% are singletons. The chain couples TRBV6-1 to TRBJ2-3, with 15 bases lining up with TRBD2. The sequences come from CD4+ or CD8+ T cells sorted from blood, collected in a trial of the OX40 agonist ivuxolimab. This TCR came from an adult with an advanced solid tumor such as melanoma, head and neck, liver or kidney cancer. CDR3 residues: CASSGGLAGGFSTDTQYF. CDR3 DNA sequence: TGTGCCAGCAGTGGAGGACTAGCGGGAGGGTTTAGCACAGATACGCAGTATTTT.